The 26 T cell receptor beta chains in this list originate from one sample, sequenced in a study of blood T cells in healthy people across ages. A second PCR, run for about 6 to 11 cycles, used a sample-barcoded 5' primer plus a J-beta primer mix. TCRdb reprocessed the 5' RACE reads via MiXCR and lists one record per CDR3 protein. The profile shows hundreds of thousands of distinct CDR3 sequences, under 50% of them singletons. The specimen was blood. These receptor sequences come from a young man in good health.

This clonotype was counted between two and nine times. A read error is possible here, since a much larger clone lies one base away. The V and J genes are TRBV20-1 and TRBJ2-1; TRBD2 agrees at 12 bases. V shed 4 bases and J 10 bases; nucleotides not matched to a gene: 8. Germline lookup yields CDR1 DFQATT and CDR2 SNEGSKA (reference sequence). The CDR3 contains 14 residues. The CDR3 here is CSAIRTSGVYEQFF. DNA of the CDR3: TGCAGTGCTATTAGGACTAGCGGGGTCTACGAGCAGTTCTTC.

This sequence joins TRBV4-1 and TRBJ2-7; D call uncertain. The CDR3 consists of 14 residues. Deletions cut 1 base from V and 2 bases from J, with 9 bases between. CDR1 is MGHRA, CDR2 YSYEKL, per germline. DNA of the CDR3: TGCGCCAGCAGCCAAGTAAACAGAGCCTACGAGCAGTACTTC. Translated, it gives CASSQVNRAYEQYF.

The rearrangement joins TRBV28 to TRBJ2-3, with unresolved D. This CDR3 has 14 amino acids. Germline V CDR1 and CDR2: MDHEN, SYDVKM. The V and J ends lost 3 bases and 2 bases respectively, with 9 bases between them. The CDR3, as DNA: TGTGCCAGCAGTTTTGAGCGACTCACAGATACGCAGTATTTT. It translates to CASSFERLTDTQYF. Filled out from reference TRBV28 and TRBJ2-3, the complete variable domain reads DVKVTQSSRYLVKRTGEKVFLECVQDMDHENMFWYRQDPGLGLRLIYFSYDVKMKEKGDIPEGYSVSREKKERFSLILESASTNQTSMYLCASSFERLTDTQYFGPGTRLTVL.

V and J are TRBV7-8 and TRBJ2-3, with D possibly being TRBD2 (5 bases). The CDR3 contains 19 residues. CDR1 SGHVS and CDR2 FQNEAQ come from the germline V gene. The V gene lost 1 base and the J gene lost 4 bases, with 24 bases spanning the gap. The CDR3 DNA sequence: TGTGCCAGCAGCTTAGTGTTTACGGGGTCGCTAGTGAGGCCAGATACGCAGTATTTT. As protein: CASSLVFTGSLVRPDTQYF.

The CDR3 coding sequence is TGCGCCAGCAGCCAAGAATTGGAACAAAACCAAGAGACCCAGTACTTC. This codes for CASSQELEQNQETQYF. This chain connects TRBV4-1 to TRBJ2-4; no clear D. The end of the DNA aligns better with TRBJ2-5, so the J call may be wrong. This CDR3 contains 16 residues. Germline CDR1 and CDR2: MGHRA and YSYEKL.

This clonotype was recorded a few times. The chain joins TRBV20-1 to TRBJ1-5; D might be TRBD1 (5 bases). Per germline, CDR1 DFQATT and CDR2 SNEGSKA (reference sequence). Trimming removed 4 bases at V and 2 bases at J, with 9 bases between. The CDR3 has 13 amino acids. DNA for the CDR3: TGCAGTGCTACGAGGGACGGCAATCAGCCCCAGCATTTT. As protein: CSATRDGNQPQHF.

V gene TRBV9 combines with J gene TRBJ2-5; the match to TRBD1 covers 7 bases. The end of the DNA is better explained by TRBJ2-7, so the J call may be wrong. The CDR3 consists of 15 residues. Germline loops: CDR1 SGDLS, CDR2 YYNGEE. This CDR3 is CASSEGQMRSYEQYF. As DNA, the CDR3 is TGTGCCAGCAGTGAGGGACAGATGAGGTCCTACGAGCAGTACTTC.

The rearrangement joins TRBV5-1 to TRBJ2-3, with D perhaps matching TRBD2 (5 bases). V lost 3 bases and J 1 base, leaving 12 bases between the germline ends. The CDR3 extends over 15 amino acids. Per the germline V gene, CDR1 is SGHRS and CDR2 is YFSETQ. The CDR3 DNA reads as TGCGCCAGCAGCTCGGGGTCTACGGGCACAGATACGCAGTATTTT. This encodes CASSSGSTGTDTQYF.

The chain couples TRBV28 to TRBJ2-6; D gene uncertain. The CDR3 spans 15 residues. Trimming took off 6 bases at V and 1 base at J, with 10 bases between the two ends. Germline CDR1 and CDR2: MDHEN and SYDVKM. CDR3 in DNA: TGTGCCAGCAGCCCTTACAGTTCTGGGGCCAACGTCCTGACTTTC. Protein: CASSPYSSGANVLTF. The whole variable domain, remainder taken from reference TRBV28 and TRBJ2-6, is DVKVTQSSRYLVKRTGEKVFLECVQDMDHENMFWYRQDPGLGLRLIYFSYDVKMKEKGDIPEGYSVSREKKERFSLILESASTNQTSMYLCASSPYSSGANVLTFGAGSRLTVL.

This clonotype showed up just once. Since a much larger clone is just one base distant, this may be a read error. This rearrangement joins TRBV4-1 to TRBJ2-7; D perhaps matches TRBD2 (6 bases). There are 13 residues in the CDR3. CDR1 is MGHRA and CDR2 is YSYEKL in the germline V gene. In DNA form, the CDR3 reads TGCACCAGCAGCCAAGGGGAGGATTACGAGCAGTACTTC. It is translated as CTSSQGEDYEQYF.

The chain uses TRBV5-8 and TRBJ1-2; 7 bases agree with TRBD1. V was pared by 0 bases and J by 8 bases, with 7 bases of the junction left unmatched. Germline CDR1 SGHTS, CDR2 YDEGEE. The CDR3 spans 14 residues. In nucleotides, the CDR3 is TGTGCCAGCAGCTTGGGACAGGGAAATCGCGGCTACACCTTC. Its protein is CASSLGQGNRGYTF.

The gene calls are TRBV24-1 and TRBJ1-5; a possible D gene is TRBD1 (6 bases). Germline CDR1 and CDR2: KGHDR and SFDVKD. The CDR3 length is 14 residues. The V gene lost 5 bases and the J gene lost 7 bases, with 14 bases spanning the gap. The CDR3 is CATSGEGVAQPQHF. The CDR3 nucleotides read TGTGCCACCAGTGGAGAGGGGGTGGCCCAGCCCCAGCATTTT.

The chain employs TRBV12-3 or TRBV12-4 and TRBJ1-5; D is ambiguous. The CDR3 loop spans 15 amino acids. Trimming took 7 bases from V and 2 from J, leaving 15 bases between them. The CDR3 bases are TGTGCCAGCATCCATTCAGTAGATGGCAATCAGCCCCAGCATTTT. It translates to CASIHSVDGNQPQHF.

The V gene is TRBV4-2, the J gene TRBJ2-2, with D possibly TRBD1 on 6 matching bases. From germline, CDR1 is LGHNA and CDR2 YNFKEQ. CDR3 length: 17 amino acids. Deletions cut 0 bases from V and 6 bases from J, with 17 bases between. This CDR3 reads CASSQDALAKGAGELFF. In nucleotides, the CDR3 is TGTGCCAGCAGCCAAGACGCACTCGCAAAGGGGGCCGGGGAGCTGTTTTTT.

The rearrangement uses TRBV4-1 and TRBJ2-3; 12 bases line up with TRBD2. This CDR3 contains 17 residues. J was trimmed by 4 bases and V by 1 base; bases with no gene match: 6. Germline CDR1 and CDR2: MGHRA and YSYEKL. The CDR3 spells CASSQGLAGESADTQYF. The DNA of the CDR3 is TGCGCCAGCAGCCAAGGACTAGCGGGGGAGAGCGCAGATACGCAGTATTTT.

This clonotype has a count of ten or more. This chain joins TRBV28 and TRBJ2-3, with 8 positions matching TRBD2. There are 14 residues in the CDR3. Germline-derived CDR1 and CDR2 are MDHEN and SYDVKM. After removal of 5 bases from V and 5 bases from J, the junction contained 6 bases not matched to a gene. CDR3 nucleotides: TGTGCCAGCAGTCCCGGGACTAGTCTAGATACGCAGTATTTT. This translates into CASSPGTSLDTQYF. Full variable domain (remainder filled in from reference TRBV28 and TRBJ2-3): DVKVTQSSRYLVKRTGEKVFLECVQDMDHENMFWYRQDPGLGLRLIYFSYDVKMKEKGDIPEGYSVSREKKERFSLILESASTNQTSMYLCASSPGTSLDTQYFGPGTRLTVL.

Only a few counts were recorded for this clonotype. The V call is TRBV7-8, the J call TRBJ2-7; D is ambiguous. TRBJ2-5 matches the DNA end more closely, so the J call is doubtful. The CDR3 runs to 13 residues. The germline V gene encodes CDR1 SGHVS and CDR2 FQNEAQ. Here the CDR3 DNA reads TGTGCCAGCAGCTTCGGTCTAGAAGAGACCCAGTACTTC. It translates to CASSFGLEETQYF.

Comment on this clonotype: A read error may produce the germline difference seen at one junction end. The V and J genes are TRBV9 and TRBJ2-7; possibly TRBD1 or TRBD2 for D (5 bases each). The CDR3 totals 13 residues. The germline V gene encodes CDR1 SGDLS and CDR2 YYNGEE. The DNA of the CDR3 is TGTGCCAGCAGCGTAAGTCGGGGCCACGAGAAGTACTTC. It codes for CASSVSRGHEKYF. Combining the CDR3 with reference TRBV9 and TRBJ2-7 gives the whole variable domain DSGVTQTPKHLITATGQRVTLRCSPRSGDLSVYWYQQSLDQGLQFLIQYYNGEERAKGNILERFSAQQFPDLHSELNLSSLELGDSALYFCASSVSRGHEKYFGPGTRLTVT.

As to this clonotype: Its ends do not fully match the called genes, so a read error is possible. The J gene is TRBJ2-3, the V gene TRBV7-2, with D uncertain. Germline V gene lookup returns CDR1 SGHTA and CDR2 FQGNSA. The CDR3 runs to 15 residues. The CDR3 region has the DNA TGTGCCAGCAGCTTAGACAGATCCTGCACAGATATGCAGTATTTT. The encoded protein is CASSLDRSCTDMQYF.

The chain carries TRBV24-1 and TRBJ1-2, with 8 bases matching TRBD1. The CDR3 runs to 15 residues. Trimming at V came to 2 bases and at J to 7 bases, leaving 8 bases not matched to a gene. Germline V gene lookup returns CDR1 KGHDR and CDR2 SFDVKD. CDR3 in amino acids: CATSDSTGDFTGYTF. As DNA, the CDR3 is TGTGCCACCAGTGATTCGACAGGGGATTTCACTGGCTACACCTTC.

This clonotype is a singleton in its sample. The V gene is TRBV5-1, the J gene TRBJ2-3; 10 positions agree with TRBD2. There are 16 residues in the CDR3. Unmatched junction bases numbered 4, after V lost 1 base and J lost 2 bases. Germline CDR1 SGHRS, CDR2 YFSETQ. CDR3 DNA: TGCGCCAGCAGCTTGACAGCGGGGGGGCCCACAGATACGCAGTATTTT. This gives the protein CASSLTAGGPTDTQYF. The entire variable domain, with the rest obtained from reference TRBV5-1 and TRBJ2-3, is as follows: KAGVTQTPRYLIKTRGQQVTLSCSPISGHRSVSWYQQTPGQGLQFLFEYFSETQRNKGNFPGRFSGRQFSNSRSEMNVSTLELGDSALYLCASSLTAGGPTDTQYFGPGTRLTVL.

This clonotype appeared many times. The chain combines TRBV29-1 with TRBJ2-1, with D unresolved. Per the germline V gene, CDR1 is SQVTM and CDR2 is ANQGSEA. The CDR3 contains 11 residues. The CDR3 here is CTMGGGLEQFF. CDR3 coding DNA: TGCACCATGGGTGGCGGTCTTGAGCAGTTCTTC.

The chain is built from TRBV4-1 and TRBJ2-3, with TRBD2 matching 10 bases. V lost 6 bases to trimming and J lost 6 bases; unmatched junction nucleotides: 3. CDR1 and CDR2 from the germline V gene are MGHRA and YSYEKL. CDR3 length: 13 residues. CDR3 bases: TGCGCCAGCAGAGCGGGGGGGCAGGATACGCAGTATTTT. It yields the protein CASRAGGQDTQYF.

The chain combines TRBV4-3 with TRBJ1-2, with D possibly TRBD1 on 6 matching bases. Trimming removed 1 base from V and 3 bases from J, with 9 bases in between. Per the germline V gene, CDR1 is LGHNA and CDR2 is YSLEER. CDR3 length equals 14 residues. Written as DNA, the CDR3 is TGCGCCAGCAGCCAAGGGACAGTTGACTATGGCTACACCTTC. Its translation: CASSQGTVDYGYTF.

This chain joins TRBV29-1 and TRBJ2-1, with TRBD1 identical over 9 bases. V shed 5 bases, J shed 10 bases, and the junction held 9 bases outside the gene matches. There are 13 residues in the CDR3. The germline gives CDR1 SQVTM, CDR2 ANQGSEA. The CDR3 region is CSVPGQGQYEQFF. As DNA, the CDR3 is TGCAGCGTTCCGGGACAGGGTCAGTACGAGCAGTTCTTC.

The chain joins TRBV4-3 to TRBJ1-4; 9 bases fit TRBD1. Germline values: CDR1 LGHNA, CDR2 YSLEER. V was clipped by 6 bases and J by 6 bases; unmatched bases: 11. The CDR3 is made up of 16 amino acids. CDR3 nucleotide sequence: TGCGCCAGCAGTCACGACGGAACAGGGGGCGATGAAAAACTGTTTTTT. This translates into CASSHDGTGGDEKLFF.